The T cell receptor (beta chain) described here comes from a study of cytomegalovirus exposure and HLA in healthy donors. The study's findings and limits: Relative to equally common others, HLA-associated TCR beta chains showed greater clonal expansion in a later analysis. It was confirmed in vitro that a few of the CMV-associated chains were specific for CMV antigens.

The PCR used 60 Vbeta and 13 Jbeta primers. The table came from immunoSEQ multiplex PCR; TCRdb's copy has only in-frame clones and leaves some out. This sample carries over 150,000 clones, around 80% of them seen once, and the ten largest clones take 1%. The CDR3 extends over 15 amino acids. Trimming took 6 bases from V and 2 from J; bases not matched to a gene: 8. Germline loops: CDR1 SGHTA, CDR2 FQGNSA. Comment on this clone: Its specificity is not known.

The V and J genes are TRBV7-2 and TRBJ2-3; TRBD2 matches 7 bases. The sequence came from a woman between 50 and 59 years old in good health and CMV-seropositive. The material sequenced was PBMCs. The CDR3 sequence: CASSSVGGSTDTQYF. DNA for the CDR3: TGTGCCAGCAGTTCGGTGGGGGGGTCCACAGATACGCAGTATTTT.